The clone carrying this TCR beta chain was recorded a few times. CDR1 MGHRA and CDR2 YSYEKL come from the germline V gene. With 7 bases clipped from V and 0 bases from J, the junction kept 17 bases outside the gene matches. CDR3 length: 18 amino acids. The data originate from a study of early T cells in non-severe SARS-CoV-2 infection. TCRdb processed the 5' RACE reads anew with MiXCR; each CDR3 protein has one entry. Counted here are 100,000 to 150,000 distinct CDR3 sequences, about 15% occurring once; the ten biggest clones make up around a fifth. The V gene is TRBV4-1, the J gene TRBJ1-2; 7 bases are a match to TRBD1. The sequence came from an adult who was a healthcare worker with PCR-confirmed SARS-CoV-2 infection or an uninfected control (not recorded which). Sequences were obtained from whole blood. The CDR3 reads CASNHPGTAPSANYGYTF. The CDR3 DNA reads TGCGCCAGCAACCACCCCGGGACAGCCCCCTCAGCTAACTATGGCTACACCTTC.